The next 27 T cell receptor beta chains were all read from a single sample in a study of blood T cell repertoires in COVID-19. Assay used: immunoSEQ multiplex PCR; TCRdb lists only in-frame clones, some missing. Seen here are fewer than 350,000 clones, around 90% observed once, and the top ten hold around 1%. What was sequenced was PBMCs or T cells enriched from blood (not recorded which). These receptor sequences come from a young woman who had recovered from COVID-19.

The chain couples TRBV28 to TRBJ2-1; TRBD2 aligns across 13 bases. Trimming took 8 bases from V and 5 from J; bases not matched to a gene: 24. From germline, CDR1 is MDHEN and CDR2 SYDVKM. There are 21 residues in the CDR3. The CDR3 region has the DNA TGTGCCAGCTCCGAGGCCTTTCTAACTAGCGGGAGGGCCCCGGGTGACAATGAGCAGTTCTTC. Its protein is CASSEAFLTSGRAPGDNEQFF.

The chain uses TRBV19 and TRBJ1-1; 8 nucleotides line up with TRBD1. CDR3 size: 15 residues. The germline gives CDR1 LNHDA, CDR2 SQIVND (reference sequence). The ends lost 5 bases at V and 0 bases at J; junction bases unmatched: 5. CDR3 sequence: CASSPRQGMNTEAFF. CDR3 in DNA: TGTGCCAGTAGTCCTAGACAGGGGATGAACACTGAAGCTTTCTTT.

The gene calls are TRBV27 and TRBJ2-2; 12 bases are a match to TRBD1. The junction had 7 bases not matched to a gene; V was cut back by 6 bases and J by 8 bases. Germline CDR1 is MNHEY and CDR2 is SMNVEV (reference sequence). The CDR3 contains 15 residues. The CDR3: CASSLRDRGRGELFF. The DNA of the CDR3 is TGTGCCAGCAGCCTCCGGGACAGGGGGCGAGGGGAGCTGTTTTTT.

The rearrangement joins TRBV30 to TRBJ1-1; D uncertain. The germline CDR1 and CDR2 sequences are GTSNPN and SVGIG (reference sequence). The ends were cut back, 0 bases at V and 5 bases at J, with 16 bases in the middle. There are 15 residues in the CDR3. CDR3 loop: CAWSVKALLGTEAFF. The CDR3 coding sequence is TGTGCCTGGAGTGTAAAGGCCCTTCTCGGGACTGAAGCTTTCTTT.

J is TRBJ1-1 and V is TRBV20-1, with D possibly TRBD1 on 6 matching bases. The CDR3 runs to 11 residues. Trimming shortened V by 4 bases and J by 8 bases, and 11 bases separated the two germline ends. The germline V gene has CDR1 DFQATT and CDR2 SNEGSKA (reference sequence). In DNA form, the CDR3 reads TGCAGTGCTATAGGGGGTTTGGAAGCTTTCTTT. As protein: CSAIGGLEAFF.

This clone was picked up one time. The rearrangement uses TRBV19 and TRBJ1-2, with D perhaps TRBD1 (5 bases). Germline V CDR1 and CDR2: LNHDA, SQIVND (reference sequence). V was cut by 3 bases and J by 8 bases, with 10 bases left in between. The CDR3 contains 12 residues. The CDR3, as DNA: TGTGCCAGTAGTATGCAGGGTTACGGCTACACCTTC. Translated: CASSMQGYGYTF.

This clone was found once. The chain links TRBV5-1 to TRBJ1-1, with D possibly TRBD1 on 6 matching bases. Germline assignment: CDR1 SGHRS and CDR2 YFSETQ. This CDR3 is 13 amino acids long. Trimming removed 3 bases from V and 11 bases from J, with 17 bases in between. The CDR3 reads CASSSMGRQDAFF. The CDR3 DNA is TGCGCCAGCAGCTCCATGGGTCGACAGGACGCTTTCTTT.

The rearrangement links TRBV6-2 or TRBV6-3 to TRBJ1-5; no clear D gene. Per the germline V gene, CDR1 is MNHEY and CDR2 is SVGEGT. The CDR3 length is 14 residues. The germline V and J ends were trimmed by 5 bases and 4 bases, with 12 bases remaining between them. CDR3: CASSLDERNQPQHF. The CDR3 bases are TGTGCCAGCAGTCTGGACGAGCGGAATCAGCCCCAGCATTTT.

This clone came up once. V gene TRBV4-1 combines with J gene TRBJ2-7, with 8 bases aligning to TRBD1. Germline CDR1 is MGHRA and CDR2 is YSYEKL. Trimming at V came to 1 base and at J to 4 bases, leaving 6 bases not matched to a gene. The CDR3 runs to 15 residues. CDR3 sequence: CASSQGLDRDYEQYF. The CDR3, as DNA: TGCGCCAGCAGCCAAGGGCTGGACAGGGATTACGAGCAGTACTTC.

The rearrangement uses TRBV24-1 and TRBJ1-2; D possibly corresponds to TRBD1 (6 bases). V gave up 9 bases and J gave up 8 bases, with 12 bases separating them. The CDR3 consists of 11 residues. Germline assignment: CDR1 KGHDR and CDR2 SFDVKD. In nucleotides, the CDR3 is TGTGCCACCGGTGGACAGTCGGGCTACACCTTC. It specifies CATGGQSGYTF.

The rearrangement joins TRBV11-2 to TRBJ1-1; D gene ambiguous. The CDR3 is 11 residues long. Per the germline V gene, CDR1 is SGHAT and CDR2 is FQNNGV. Trimming removed 5 bases from V and 5 bases from J, with 6 bases in between. The CDR3 sequence: CASSPGTEAFF. The DNA for the CDR3 is TGTGCCAGCAGCCCCGGTACTGAAGCTTTCTTT. The variable domain in full, completed from reference TRBV11-2 and TRBJ1-1, reads EAGVAQSPRYKIIEKRQSVAFWCNPISGHATLYWYQQILGQGPKLLIQFQNNGVVDDSQLPKDRFSAERLKGVDSTLKIQPAKLEDSAVYLCASSPGTEAFFGQGTRLTVV.

The chain links TRBV28 to TRBJ1-1; unclear D gene. Germline CDR1 is MDHEN and CDR2 is SYDVKM. The CDR3 sequence is 14 residues long. V was pared by 3 bases and J by 5 bases, with 13 bases between. The CDR3 spells CASSFRGPVTEAFF. The CDR3, as DNA: TGTGCCAGCAGTTTTAGAGGGCCGGTTACTGAAGCTTTCTTT.

This clone was seen only once. The rearrangement uses TRBV29-1 and TRBJ2-3, with D perhaps TRBD2 (6 bases). Per the germline V gene, CDR1 is SQVTM and CDR2 is ANQGSEA. The CDR3 totals 13 residues. V lost 6 bases to trimming and J lost 2 bases, with 12 bases between them. The CDR3: CSVRLVFTDTQYF. The CDR3 region has the DNA TGCAGCGTCAGACTAGTTTTCACAGATACGCAGTATTTT.

V gene TRBV9 combines with J gene TRBJ2-2, with D perhaps matching TRBD1 (6 bases). Germline lookup yields CDR1 SGDLS and CDR2 YYNGEE. Between the trimmed V and J ends, which lost 3 bases and 2 bases, there was a span of 14 bases. This CDR3 is 16 amino acids long. The CDR3 DNA is TGTGCCAGCAGCGGGACAGTAACTTTTAACACCGGGGAGCTGTTTTTT. It encodes CASSGTVTFNTGELFF. Looking up the rest from reference TRBV9 and TRBJ2-2 gives the full variable domain: DSGVTQTPKHLITATGQRVTLRCSPRSGDLSVYWYQQSLDQGLQFLIQYYNGEERAKGNILERFSAQQFPDLHSELNLSSLELGDSALYFCASSGTVTFNTGELFFGEGSRLTVL.

The gene calls are TRBV6-5 and TRBJ2-7; D gene uncertain. Germline V gene data show CDR1 as MNHEY and CDR2 as SVGAGI. The CDR3 totals 12 residues. The V gene lost 4 bases and the J gene lost 4 bases, with 8 bases spanning the gap. The DNA of the CDR3 is TGTGCCAGCAGTTTCAGAGGATACGAGCAGTACTTC. It is translated as CASSFRGYEQYF.

A few counts support this clone. The genes are TRBV5-8 and TRBJ1-3; the D gene is possibly TRBD1 (5 bases). Germline V gene lookup returns CDR1 SGHTS and CDR2 YDEGEE. The V end lost 6 bases, the J end lost 2 bases, and 12 bases lay between the germline ends. This CDR3 is built from 14 residues. DNA for the CDR3: TGTGCCAGCAACCCAGGGATCCCTGGAAACACCATATATTTT. It specifies CASNPGIPGNTIYF. Supplemented by reference TRBV5-8 and TRBJ1-3, the full variable domain reads EAGVTQSPTHLIKTRGQQATLRCSPISGHTSVYWYQQALGLGLQFLLWYDEGEERNRGNFPPRFSGRQFPNYSSELNVNALELEDSALYLCASNPGIPGNTIYFGEGSWLTVV.

This clone was counted between two and nine times. The CDR3 DNA reads as TGTGCCACCAGTGATTTACAGGGACAGGGGTACAATGAGCAGTTCTTC. Amino acids: CATSDLQGQGYNEQFF. The V call is TRBV24-1, the J call TRBJ2-1, with 10 nucleotides matching TRBD1. The CDR3 loop spans 16 amino acids. J lost 4 bases, V lost 1 base, and 3 bases had no gene match. CDR1 KGHDR and CDR2 SFDVKD come from the germline V gene.

The CDR3 is CASSLALAGPRETQYF. The CDR3 nucleotides read TGTGCCAGCAGCTTGGCCCTAGCGGGGCCTCGGGAGACCCAGTACTTC. This chain joins TRBV5-6 and TRBJ2-5, with TRBD2 matching over 9 bases. The CDR3 extends over 16 amino acids. The ends lost 0 bases at V and 5 bases at J; junction bases unmatched: 8. The germline V gene encodes CDR1 SGHDT and CDR2 YYEEEE.

With regard to this clone: One end of the junction does not line up with germline, which may come from a read error. The genes are TRBV11-3 and TRBJ1-2; the D gene is possibly TRBD1 (5 bases). This CDR3 contains 14 residues. Germline lookup yields CDR1 SGHNT and CDR2 YENEEA. DNA for the CDR3: TGTACCAGCACCCCCGGGGGTTCTAACTATGGCTACACCTTC. It translates to CTSTPGGSNYGYTF.

The rearrangement uses TRBV6-2 or TRBV6-3 and TRBJ1-2, with D unresolved. Germline CDR1 reads MNHEY; CDR2 reads SVGEGT. The CDR3 is 13 residues long. Trimming removed 6 bases from V and 4 bases from J, with 12 bases in between. CDR3 DNA: TGTGCCAGCAGCCGCGGCGGAATCTATGGCTACACCTTC. Amino acid sequence: CASSRGGIYGYTF.

The chain is built from TRBV10-3 and TRBJ2-1; the match to TRBD2 covers 7 bases. CDR3 length equals 14 residues. Germline CDR1 and CDR2: ENHRY and SYGVKD. V lost 6 bases and J lost 4; bases outside the gene matches: 6. The CDR3: CAIRASGAYNEQFF. The CDR3 DNA is TGTGCCATCAGAGCCAGCGGGGCATACAATGAGCAGTTCTTC.

This chain connects TRBV9 to TRBJ2-1; the match to TRBD2 covers 11 bases. V lost 4 bases and J lost 9; bases outside the gene matches: 12. This CDR3 contains 16 residues. CDR1 is SGDLS, CDR2 YYNGEE, per germline. CDR3 nucleotides: TGTGCCAGCAGCCCCTCGGGGGTAGCGGGGGGGAGTGAGCAGTTCTTC. It translates to CASSPSGVAGGSEQFF.

The chain couples TRBV10-3 to TRBJ2-6, with TRBD1 identical over 10 bases. The CDR3 loop spans 19 amino acids. J was trimmed by 4 bases and V by 4 bases; bases with no gene match: 13. Germline CDR1 and CDR2: ENHRY and SYGVKD. The CDR3 is CAISGYTGQGNSGANVLTF. DNA for the CDR3: TGTGCCATCAGTGGTTATACGGGACAGGGGAATTCCGGGGCCAACGTCCTGACTTTC.

There are a few counts of this clone. At the DNA level, this CDR3 is encoded by other sequences in the same sample as well. This chain links TRBV5-1 with TRBJ1-1; 8 nucleotides match TRBD1. This CDR3 is built from 14 residues. Trimming removed 2 bases from V and 3 bases from J; junction bases left unmatched: 3. The germline gives CDR1 SGHRS, CDR2 YFSETQ. CDR3 residues: CASSLLQGDTEAFF. Written as DNA, the CDR3 is TGCGCCAGCAGCTTATTACAGGGGGACACTGAAGCTTTCTTT.

The chain combines TRBV12-3 or TRBV12-4 with TRBJ2-7; a weak D match, TRBD1 (5 bases). This CDR3 has 12 residues. V was cut by 7 bases and J by 2 bases, with 9 bases left in between. DNA of the CDR3: TGTGCCAGCATGGGGCAGACCTACGAGCAGTACTTC. It yields the protein CASMGQTYEQYF.

The V and J genes are TRBV4-1 and TRBJ2-1; 7 positions agree with TRBD2. J lost 5 bases, V lost 0 bases, and 7 bases had no gene match. This CDR3 is 16 amino acids long. The germline CDR1 and CDR2 sequences are MGHRA and YSYEKL. The CDR3 is CASSQDPSGVNNEQFF. The CDR3 DNA reads TGCGCCAGCAGCCAAGACCCCAGCGGGGTAAACAATGAGCAGTTCTTC.

The rearrangement joins TRBV24-1 to TRBJ2-1, with D maybe TRBD2 (6 bases). V was shortened by 0 bases and J by 9 bases, with 14 bases between the two germline ends. This CDR3 comprises 15 residues. Germline V gene data show CDR1 as KGHDR and CDR2 as SFDVKD. In DNA form, the CDR3 reads TGTGCCACCAGTGATTTGCAACCGGGAGTTTCTGAGCAGTTCTTC. The encoded protein is CATSDLQPGVSEQFF.